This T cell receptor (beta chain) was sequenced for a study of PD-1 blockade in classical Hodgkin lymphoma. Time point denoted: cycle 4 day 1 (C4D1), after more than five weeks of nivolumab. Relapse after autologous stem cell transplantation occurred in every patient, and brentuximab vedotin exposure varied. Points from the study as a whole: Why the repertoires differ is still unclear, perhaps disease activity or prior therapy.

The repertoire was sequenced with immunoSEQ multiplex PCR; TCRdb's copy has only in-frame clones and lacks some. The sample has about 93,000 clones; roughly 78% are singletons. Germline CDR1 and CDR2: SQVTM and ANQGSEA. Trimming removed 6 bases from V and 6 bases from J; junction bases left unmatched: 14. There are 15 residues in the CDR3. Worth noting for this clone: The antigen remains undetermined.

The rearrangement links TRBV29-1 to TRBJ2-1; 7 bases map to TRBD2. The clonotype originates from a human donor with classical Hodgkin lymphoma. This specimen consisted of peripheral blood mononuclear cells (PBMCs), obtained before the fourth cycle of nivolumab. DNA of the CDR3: TGCAGCGTCCCCTCGGGACTAAACCGAGGCAATGAGCAGTTCTTC. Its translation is CSVPSGLNRGNEQFF.